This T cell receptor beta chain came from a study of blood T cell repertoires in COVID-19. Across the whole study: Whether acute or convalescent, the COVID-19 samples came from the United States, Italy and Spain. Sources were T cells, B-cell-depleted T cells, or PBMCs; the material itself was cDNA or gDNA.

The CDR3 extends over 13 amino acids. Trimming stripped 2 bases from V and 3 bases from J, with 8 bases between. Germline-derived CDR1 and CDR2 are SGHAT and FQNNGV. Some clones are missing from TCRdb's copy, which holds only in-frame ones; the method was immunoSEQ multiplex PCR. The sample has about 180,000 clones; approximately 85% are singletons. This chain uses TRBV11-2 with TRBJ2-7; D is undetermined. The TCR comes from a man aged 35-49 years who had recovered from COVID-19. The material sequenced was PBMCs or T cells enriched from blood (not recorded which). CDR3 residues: CASSLSRLYEQYF. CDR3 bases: TGTGCCAGCAGCTTATCGAGACTCTACGAGCAGTACTTC.